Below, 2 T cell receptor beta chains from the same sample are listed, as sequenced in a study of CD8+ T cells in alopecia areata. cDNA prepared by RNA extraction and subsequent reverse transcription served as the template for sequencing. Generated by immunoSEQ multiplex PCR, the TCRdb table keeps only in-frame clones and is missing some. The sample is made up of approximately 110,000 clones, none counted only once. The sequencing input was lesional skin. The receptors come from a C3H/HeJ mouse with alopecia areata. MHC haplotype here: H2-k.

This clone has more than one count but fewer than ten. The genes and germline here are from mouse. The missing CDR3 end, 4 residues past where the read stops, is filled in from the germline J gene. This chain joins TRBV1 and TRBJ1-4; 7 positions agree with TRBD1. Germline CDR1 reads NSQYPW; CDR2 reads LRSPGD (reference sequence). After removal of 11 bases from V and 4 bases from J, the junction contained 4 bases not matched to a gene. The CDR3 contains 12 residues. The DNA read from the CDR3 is TGCACCGCCGGGACAGACAACGAA. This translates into CTAGTDNE. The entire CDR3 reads CTAGTDNERLFF.

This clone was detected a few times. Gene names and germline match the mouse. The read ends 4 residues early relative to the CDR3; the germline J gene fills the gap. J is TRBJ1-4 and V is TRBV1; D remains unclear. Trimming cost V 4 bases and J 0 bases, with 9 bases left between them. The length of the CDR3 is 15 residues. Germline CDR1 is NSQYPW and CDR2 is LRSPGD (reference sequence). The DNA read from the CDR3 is TGCACCTGCAGTGAGTGGGGAATTTCCAACGAA. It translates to CTCSEWGISNE. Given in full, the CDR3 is CTCSEWGISNERLFF.